The 32 T cell receptor beta chains in this list originate from one sample, sequenced in a study of CD8+ T cells in alopecia areata. RNA was isolated and reverse transcribed to cDNA, the sequencing template. Profiled with immunoSEQ multiplex PCR; TCRdb holds only in-frame clones, not every one. The repertoire holds some 120,000 clones, with 47% as singletons. The sequencing input was NKG2D-low CD8+ T cells sorted from blood. The receptors were sampled from a human donor with alopecia areata.

The table lists this clone with a few counts. The chain combines TRBV29-1 with TRBJ2-1; weak D call: TRBD2 (5 bases). CDR1 and CDR2 from the germline V gene are SQVTM and ANQGSEA. This CDR3 is 11 amino acids long. V lost 4 bases and J 7 bases, leaving 8 bases between the germline ends. The CDR3 DNA sequence: TGCAGCGTTGCGCGGGCAAATGAGCAGTTCTTC. Protein sequence: CSVARANEQFF.

The rearrangement uses TRBV5-1 and TRBJ2-5; TRBD2 is a possible D gene (6 bases). Per the germline V gene, CDR1 is SGHRS and CDR2 is YFSETQ. CDR3 length: 14 amino acids. Trimming took off 1 base at V and 5 bases at J, with 12 bases between the two ends. The CDR3 region is CASSLLEGRETQYF. The CDR3 DNA follows: TGCGCCAGCAGCTTGCTCGAAGGGAGGGAGACCCAGTACTTC.

About this clone: The sample holds other DNA sequences that translate to the same CDR3. The V and J genes are TRBV29-1 and TRBJ2-1; perhaps D is TRBD1 or TRBD2 (5 bases each). Germline V gene data show CDR1 as SQVTM and CDR2 as ANQGSEA. The CDR3 spans 10 residues. The V gene lost 4 bases and the J gene lost 7 bases, with 5 bases spanning the gap. CDR3: CSVGGNEQFF. The CDR3 DNA sequence: TGCAGCGTTGGGGGGAATGAGCAGTTCTTC.

This chain joins TRBV18 and TRBJ2-7; D remains unclear. Germline V CDR1 and CDR2: KGHSH, LQKENI. This CDR3 has 11 residues. Trimming left V 6 bases short and J 4 bases short, with 7 bases between. This CDR3 reads CASSPEYEQYF. In DNA form, the CDR3 reads TGTGCCAGCTCCCCGGAGTACGAGCAGTACTTC.

This chain joins TRBV5-4 and TRBJ2-7; D might be TRBD1 or TRBD2, each matching 5 bases. V lost 0 bases and J 1 base, leaving 17 bases between the germline ends. The CDR3 has 17 amino acids. Germline CDR1 is SGHNT and CDR2 is YYREEE (reference sequence). CDR3 sequence reads: CASSLGEPSGASYEQYF. In DNA, the CDR3 is TGTGCCAGCAGCTTGGGGGAACCGTCCGGGGCGTCCTACGAGCAGTACTTC.

This clone came up a few times. This sequence joins TRBV23-1 and TRBJ2-7, with no clear D. TRBV23-1 is marked as an open reading frame, function uncertain. V was clipped by 2 bases and J by 4 bases, with 18 bases between them. The CDR3 extends over 16 amino acids. CDR3: CASSQTGPRGIYEQYF. The CDR3 DNA follows: TGCGCCAGCAGTCAAACTGGGCCCCGAGGAATATACGAGCAGTACTTC.

The chain is built from TRBV27 and TRBJ1-2, with 11 bases lining up with TRBD1. This CDR3 is built from 13 residues. V shed 6 bases, J shed 7 bases, and the junction held 4 bases outside the gene matches. From germline, CDR1 is MNHEY and CDR2 SMNVEV (reference sequence). The CDR3 region is CASRRDRGSGYTF. The CDR3 bases are TGTGCCAGCAGGAGGGACAGGGGGTCTGGCTACACCTTC.

V usage is TRBV5-1 and J usage is TRBJ2-3; D possibly corresponds to TRBD1 (6 bases). The germline CDR1 and CDR2 sequences are SGHRS and YFSETQ. This CDR3 region has 17 residues. V dropped 0 bases and J dropped 6 bases, with 20 bases sitting between them. CDR3: CASSLGETGISADTQYF. The CDR3 bases are TGCGCCAGCAGCTTGGGGGAGACAGGTATCTCCGCTGATACGCAGTATTTT.

The count of this clone is one. V and J are TRBV27 and TRBJ2-1, with 7 bases fitting TRBD1. Per germline, CDR1 MNHEY and CDR2 SMNVEV (reference sequence). V dropped 2 bases and J dropped 6; count of bases not matched to a gene: 4. This CDR3 region has 14 residues. The CDR3 DNA sequence: TGTGCCAGCAGTTTAAGGACAGGTCTCAATGAGCAGTTCTTC. Its protein is CASSLRTGLNEQFF.

The chain recombines TRBV27 with TRBJ2-1; 8 nucleotides agree with TRBD1. Germline values: CDR1 MNHEY, CDR2 SMNVEV (reference sequence). V was pared by 3 bases and J by 7 bases, with 5 bases of the junction left unmatched. The CDR3 is 14 amino acids. The CDR3 DNA sequence: TGTGCCAGCAGTTTGGACAGGGCGGTGAATGAGCAGTTCTTC. Translating gives CASSLDRAVNEQFF.

The chain combines TRBV29-1 with TRBJ1-1; D call uncertain. V shed 4 bases and J shed 2 bases, with 11 bases lying between them. Per germline, CDR1 SQVTM and CDR2 ANQGSEA. There are 13 residues in the CDR3. The CDR3 nucleotides read TGCAGCGTTGGAGGAGATGGAAACACTGAAGCTTTCTTT. This codes for CSVGGDGNTEAFF.

This clone has only a few counts. The chain is built from TRBV28 and TRBJ2-1, with a tentative D call TRBD2 (6 bases). Trimming removed 3 bases from V and 0 bases from J, with 6 bases in between. This CDR3 region has 14 residues. Per the germline V gene, CDR1 is MDHEN and CDR2 is SYDVKM. CDR3 in DNA: TGTGCCAGCAGTTTGGAGGGCTCCTACAATGAGCAGTTCTTC. This codes for CASSLEGSYNEQFF.

The gene calls are TRBV30 and TRBJ2-7; D remains unclear. This CDR3 comprises 13 residues. Trimming shortened V by 0 bases and J by 3 bases, and 9 bases separated the two germline ends. CDR1 and CDR2 (germline): GTSNPN, SVGIG (reference sequence). The CDR3 DNA reads as TGTGCCTGGAGTGTAGAGTCCAGCTACGAGCAGTACTTC. Translating gives CAWSVESSYEQYF.

The sample holds a few counts of this clone. V gene TRBV11-2 combines with J gene TRBJ2-2; D is undetermined. Trimming shortened V by 4 bases and J by 6 bases, and 18 bases separated the two germline ends. This CDR3 is 16 amino acids long. CDR1 is SGHAT and CDR2 is FQNNGV in the germline V gene. In DNA form, the CDR3 reads TGTGCCAGCAGCTCTCCCTCCCCTCGAGGCGCCGGGGAGCTGTTTTTT. It specifies CASSSPSPRGAGELFF.

The chain has TRBV6-5 and TRBJ1-2; 8 bases match TRBD1. The germline CDR1 and CDR2 sequences are MNHEY and SVGAGI. There are 15 residues in the CDR3. Trimming took 5 bases from V and 0 from J; bases not matched to a gene: 5. CDR3 coding DNA: TGTGCCAGCAGTACTACAGGGGGAACTAACTATGGCTACACCTTC. Amino acids: CASSTTGGTNYGYTF.

V is TRBV18 and J is TRBJ2-1; D ambiguous. CDR1 and CDR2 (germline): KGHSH, LQKENI. This CDR3 contains 12 residues. V was pared by 2 bases and J by 10 bases, with 9 bases between. CDR3 sequence: CASSPWGSEQFF. The CDR3 bases are TGTGCCAGCTCACCATGGGGATCCGAGCAGTTCTTC.

This clone came up many times. The chain has TRBV19 and TRBJ2-3; 9 positions agree with TRBD2. CDR3 length equals 15 residues. The V gene end was trimmed by 3 bases and the J gene end by 2 bases; junction bases not matched to a gene: 3. Germline V CDR1 and CDR2: LNHDA, SQIVND (reference sequence). The CDR3 is CASSISGGPTDTQYF. In nucleotides, the CDR3 is TGTGCCAGTAGTATTAGCGGGGGACCCACAGATACGCAGTATTTT.

J is TRBJ2-7 and V is TRBV11-2, with D uncertain. From germline, CDR1 is SGHAT and CDR2 FQNNGV. V lost 8 bases to trimming and J lost 0 bases, with 11 bases between them. This CDR3 comprises 13 residues. The CDR3 here is CASGQSASYEQYF. CDR3 nucleotide sequence: TGTGCCAGCGGTCAGTCGGCCTCCTACGAGCAGTACTTC.

This chain connects TRBV9 to TRBJ2-7; TRBD1 matches at 7 bases. This CDR3 contains 13 residues. V was clipped by 4 bases and J by 6 bases; unmatched bases: 7. Germline CDR1 reads SGDLS; CDR2 reads YYNGEE. The CDR3 bases are TGTGCCAGCAGCCCGAGACAGGGAGTCGAGCAGTACTTC. It codes for CASSPRQGVEQYF.

This chain links TRBV6-5 with TRBJ2-1; D may be TRBD2 (6 bases). The germline gives CDR1 MNHEY, CDR2 SVGAGI. The V and J ends lost 5 bases and 4 bases respectively, with 12 bases between them. The CDR3 consists of 14 residues. CDR3 DNA: TGTGCCAGCAGTCACCCGGGACTTTACAATGAGCAGTTCTTC. Translated: CASSHPGLYNEQFF.

CDR3 DNA sequence: TGTGCCAGCAGCCTACGATCGGCGCACTATGGCTACACCTTC. It encodes CASSLRSAHYGYTF. The chain has TRBV28 and TRBJ1-2; the D is unclear. The germline V and J ends were trimmed by 6 bases and 3 bases, with 14 bases remaining between them. Germline CDR1 MDHEN, CDR2 SYDVKM. This CDR3 region has 14 residues.

The chain has TRBV2 and TRBJ2-7; 7 nucleotides agree with TRBD1. Germline trimming cut 6 bases from V and 4 bases from J; bases unmatched to any gene: 6. Germline V gives CDR1 SNHLY, CDR2 FYNNEI. CDR3 length: 13 amino acids. CDR3: CASRGQTIYEQYF. The CDR3 DNA reads TGTGCCAGCAGGGGACAGACAATTTACGAGCAGTACTTC. Supplemented by reference TRBV2 and TRBJ2-7, the full variable domain reads EPEVTQTPSHQVTQMGQEVILRCVPISNHLYFYWYRQILGQKVEFLVSFYNNEISEKSEIFDDQFSVERPDGSNFTLKIRSTKLEDSAMYFCASRGQTIYEQYFGPGTRLTVT.

This chain connects TRBV4-1 to TRBJ2-7; maybe TRBD2 (5 bases). V was clipped by 4 bases and J by 2 bases, with 9 bases between them. CDR1 and CDR2 from the germline V gene are MGHRA and YSYEKL. The CDR3 consists of 13 residues. The CDR3 is CASSPVGAYEQYF. As DNA, the CDR3 is TGCGCCAGCAGCCCAGTCGGGGCCTACGAGCAGTACTTC.

The gene calls are TRBV29-1 and TRBJ2-3; the match to TRBD2 covers 12 bases. The CDR3 is 15 amino acids. Germline values: CDR1 SQVTM, CDR2 ANQGSEA. The V segment lost 5 bases and the J segment 2 bases; nucleotides outside the gene matches: 5. CDR3 DNA: TGCAGCGTTTTAGGACTAGCGGGAATCACAGATACGCAGTATTTT. This codes for CSVLGLAGITDTQYF.

The genes are TRBV29-1 and TRBJ2-2; the D gene is possibly TRBD2 (8 bases). V gave up 6 bases and J gave up 5 bases, with 19 bases separating them. The CDR3 has 15 residues. Germline V gives CDR1 SQVTM, CDR2 ANQGSEA. This CDR3 is CSVPGGTSATGELFF. CDR3 bases: TGCAGCGTCCCAGGGGGGACTAGTGCGACCGGGGAGCTGTTTTTT.

As regards this clone: Its ends do not fully match the called genes, so a read error is possible. The chain couples TRBV9 to TRBJ2-2; TRBD2 matches 7 bases. The CDR3 has 12 residues. Germline-derived CDR1 and CDR2 are SGDLS and YYNGEE. The DNA of the CDR3 is TGTGCCAGCAGGGGGGACTACCGGGAACTGTTTTTT. This encodes CASRGDYRELFF. Together with reference TRBV9 and TRBJ2-2, the CDR3 gives the full variable domain: DSGVTQTPKHLITATGQRVTLRCSPRSGDLSVYWYQQSLDQGLQFLIQYYNGEERAKGNILERFSAQQFPDLHSELNLSSLELGDSALYFCASRGDYRELFFGEGSRLTVL.

The sample holds a few counts of this clone. J is TRBJ1-1 and V is TRBV23-1; tentatively, D is TRBD1 (5 bases). TRBV23-1 is identified as an open reading frame with a role that is uncertain. V lost 0 bases and J lost 0, with 11 bases in between. This CDR3 has 16 amino acids. This CDR3 is CASSQSRRVVNTEAFF. In DNA, the CDR3 is TGCGCCAGCAGTCAATCGCGCAGGGTGGTGAACACTGAAGCTTTCTTT.

This clone turned up a few times. The rearrangement uses TRBV6-4 and TRBJ2-5; 11 bases line up with TRBD1. This CDR3 comprises 15 residues. J was trimmed by 1 base and V by 3 bases; bases with no gene match: 1. Germline assignment: CDR1 MRHNA and CDR2 SNTAGT. The CDR3 sequence is CASSEGTGGQETQYF. DNA for the CDR3: TGTGCCAGCAGTGAAGGGACAGGGGGCCAAGAGACCCAGTACTTC.

For the CDR3, the DNA is TGTGCCAGCAGCACAGGGGTTGAGCAGTACTTC. Encoded protein: CASSTGVEQYF. The V gene is TRBV27, the J gene TRBJ2-7, with 7 bases aligning to TRBD1. Germline V CDR1 and CDR2: MNHEY, SMNVEV (reference sequence). The junction had 3 bases not matched to a gene; V was cut back by 6 bases and J by 7 bases. This CDR3 has 11 residues.

For this clone: The same CDR3 arises from other DNA sequences in this sample as well. The V and J genes are TRBV29-1 and TRBJ1-1; D unclear. Trimming took 7 bases from V and 3 from J, leaving 9 bases between them. The CDR3 totals 11 residues. CDR1 and CDR2 from the germline V gene are SQVTM and ANQGSEA. DNA of the CDR3: TGCAGCGCACACCGGGACACTGAAGCTTTCTTT. It yields the protein CSAHRDTEAFF.

The V and J genes are TRBV29-1 and TRBJ2-3; 9 bases agree with TRBD2. This CDR3 contains 16 residues. Germline CDR1 is SQVTM and CDR2 is ANQGSEA. J lost 0 bases, V lost 4 bases, and 8 bases had no gene match. The CDR3 reads CSVAGLSGSSTDTQYF. The CDR3, as DNA: TGCAGCGTTGCCGGCCTTAGCGGGAGTAGCACAGATACGCAGTATTTT.

Only a few counts were recorded for this clone. The V call is TRBV29-1, the J call TRBJ1-2, with a possible D match to TRBD1 (6 bases). The CDR3 extends over 16 amino acids. V was shortened by 0 bases and J by 4 bases, with 18 bases between the two germline ends. Germline CDR1 and CDR2: SQVTM and ANQGSEA. The CDR3 DNA is TGCAGCGTTGAAGAGTGGTTGAAGGCAGGGGCCTATGGCTACACCTTC. Translated, it gives CSVEEWLKAGAYGYTF.